The 13 T cell receptor beta chains listed next were all sequenced from one sample in a study of a mutant IDH1 vaccine in newly diagnosed glioma. This table comes from immunoSEQ multiplex PCR, and its TCRdb copy is limited to in-frame clones, with some not included. The sample has some 61,000 clones, 65% to 90% seen once. Time point given: baseline, week 1 (first vaccination visit). Sample treatment: pre-vaccination baseline after standard-of-care therapy. The sequences come from PBMCs, collected from a glioma patient treated with radiotherapy, temozolomide or both. The receptor source for this set is a man aged 25 to 40 with glioma.

V and J are TRBV19 and TRBJ1-2, with 8 bases aligning to TRBD1. There are 13 residues in the CDR3. Germline V lookup: CDR1 LNHDA, CDR2 SQIVND (reference sequence). The junction had 3 bases not matched to a gene; V was cut back by 5 bases and J by 4 bases. CDR3 sequence: CASSVGQGYGYTF. The DNA of the CDR3 is TGTGCCAGTAGTGTCGGACAGGGCTATGGCTACACCTTC.

The chain links TRBV9 to TRBJ2-7; D perhaps matches TRBD2 (5 bases). This CDR3 has 15 amino acids. The ends were cut back, 3 bases at V and 0 bases at J, with 13 bases in the middle. Germline V CDR1 and CDR2: SGDLS, YYNGEE. The CDR3 nucleotides are TGTGCCAGCAGCGCTGGCCCCGAGGGCTCCTACGAGCAGTACTTC. This translates into CASSAGPEGSYEQYF. The variable domain in full, with the rest retrieved from reference TRBV9 and TRBJ2-7, is DSGVTQTPKHLITATGQRVTLRCSPRSGDLSVYWYQQSLDQGLQFLIQYYNGEERAKGNILERFSAQQFPDLHSELNLSSLELGDSALYFCASSAGPEGSYEQYFGPGTRLTVT.

The chain uses TRBV6-4 and TRBJ1-1, with no clear D. V was shortened by 4 bases and J by 0 bases, with 9 bases between the two germline ends. The CDR3 length is 14 residues. Germline assignment: CDR1 MRHNA and CDR2 SNTAGT. The CDR3 here is CASSAGRMNTEAFF. As DNA, the CDR3 is TGTGCCAGCAGTGCTGGACGAATGAACACTGAAGCTTTCTTT.

The CDR3 protein is CASSLEGLGEQYF. CDR3 nucleotide sequence: TGTGCCAGCAGCTTGGAAGGGCTGGGCGAGCAGTACTTC. The chain links TRBV5-6 to TRBJ2-7; D is unclear. The V gene lost 0 bases and the J gene lost 6 bases, with 10 bases spanning the gap. The CDR3 is 13 amino acids. CDR1 and CDR2 (germline): SGHDT, YYEEEE.

The J gene is TRBJ2-2, the V gene TRBV18; D remains unclear. The CDR3 sequence is 18 residues long. In germline, CDR1 is KGHSH, CDR2 LQKENI. Trimming left V 0 bases short and J 4 bases short, with 18 bases between. In DNA form, the CDR3 reads TGTGCCAGCTCACCACCGGTACCTCCCCTCCGTGTCACCGGGGAGCTGTTTTTT. This codes for CASSPPVPPLRVTGELFF.

V gene TRBV2 combines with J gene TRBJ2-5, with D possibly being TRBD1 (6 bases). The V and J ends lost 1 base and 3 bases respectively, with 12 bases between them. The CDR3 is 15 residues long. Germline loops: CDR1 SNHLY, CDR2 FYNNEI. This CDR3 is CASSEDKRTEETQYF. CDR3 nucleotide sequence: TGTGCCAGCAGTGAAGATAAGAGGACAGAAGAGACCCAGTACTTC.

The chain combines TRBV11-2 with TRBJ1-3; a weak D match, TRBD1 (5 bases). The CDR3 is 15 residues long. Trimming cost V 5 bases and J 0 bases, with 11 bases left between them. Germline CDR1 SGHAT, CDR2 FQNNGV. CDR3 in DNA: TGTGCCAGCAGCCGTGGGACGGACTCTGGAAACACCATATATTTT. Encoded protein: CASSRGTDSGNTIYF.

V and J are TRBV19 and TRBJ1-1; 9 nucleotides agree with TRBD1. The CDR3 is 13 residues long. The V gene end was trimmed by 7 bases and the J gene end by 6 bases; junction bases not matched to a gene: 6. Germline loops: CDR1 LNHDA, CDR2 SQIVND (reference sequence). CDR3 nucleotide sequence: TGTGCCAGTAAACTACAGGGGGCGGCTGAAGCTTTCTTT. Protein sequence: CASKLQGAAEAFF. Full variable domain (missing parts from reference TRBV19 and TRBJ1-1): DGGITQSPKYLFRKEGQNVTLSCEQNLNHDAMYWYRQDPGQGLRLIYYSQIVNDFQKGDIAEGYSVSREKKESFPLTVTSAQKNPTAFYLCASKLQGAAEAFFGQGTRLTVV.

V usage is TRBV6-1 and J usage is TRBJ2-1; possible D gene TRBD1, 6 bases. The CDR3 covers 16 residues. Trimming cost V 2 bases and J 7 bases, with 18 bases left between them. Germline V gene data show CDR1 as MNHNS and CDR2 as SASEGT. The CDR3 bases are TGTGCCAGCAGTGAATTAACACAGGGCCGGGGAAATGAGCAGTTCTTC. Translated: CASSELTQGRGNEQFF.

J is TRBJ1-2 and V is TRBV19; 10 nucleotides agree with TRBD1. The CDR3 length is 16 residues. V lost 6 bases and J lost 4; bases outside the gene matches: 11. Looked up from germline, CDR1 is LNHDA and CDR2 is SQIVND (reference sequence). The CDR3 is CASRTGQGIFSYGYTF. The CDR3 DNA follows: TGTGCCAGTAGAACGGGACAGGGGATCTTTAGCTATGGCTACACCTTC.

The V gene is TRBV30, the J gene TRBJ1-2; D is uncertain. CDR1 is GTSNPN and CDR2 is SVGIG in the germline V gene (reference sequence). CDR3 length: 15 amino acids. Between the trimmed V and J ends, which lost 5 bases and 0 bases, there was a span of 16 bases. The CDR3: CAWVWGEKTNYGYTF. The CDR3 nucleotides are TGTGCCTGGGTGTGGGGAGAAAAAACTAACTATGGCTACACCTTC.

The chain is built from TRBV10-2 and TRBJ1-5; no definite D call. Germline V gene data show CDR1 as WSHSY and CDR2 as SAAADI. V lost 7 bases and J 4 bases, leaving 14 bases between the germline ends. The CDR3 covers 14 residues. CDR3 nucleotides: TGCGCCAGCAAGGCCCTCCCCGGGAATCAGCCCCAGCATTTT. It codes for CASKALPGNQPQHF.

The genes are TRBV7-7 and TRBJ1-2, with D hard to call. CDR3 size: 11 residues. Germline CDR1 is SSHAT and CDR2 is FNYEAQ (reference sequence). V lost 10 bases and J 3 bases, leaving 9 bases between the germline ends. The CDR3 is CAIGADYGYTF. The DNA for the CDR3 is TGTGCCATTGGTGCGGACTATGGCTACACCTTC.